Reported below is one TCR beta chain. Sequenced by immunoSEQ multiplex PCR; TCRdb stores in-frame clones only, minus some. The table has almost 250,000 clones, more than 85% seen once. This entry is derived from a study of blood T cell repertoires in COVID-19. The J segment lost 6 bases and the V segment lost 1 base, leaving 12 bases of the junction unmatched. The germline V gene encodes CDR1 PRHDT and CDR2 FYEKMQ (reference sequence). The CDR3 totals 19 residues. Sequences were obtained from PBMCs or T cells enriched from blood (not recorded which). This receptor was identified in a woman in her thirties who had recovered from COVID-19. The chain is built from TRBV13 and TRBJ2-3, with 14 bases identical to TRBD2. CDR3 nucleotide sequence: TGTGCCAGCAGCTTAGTCTTTTCTATGACTAGCGGGAGGGAGGATACGCAGTATTTT. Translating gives CASSLVFSMTSGREDTQYF.